Listed below are T cell receptor beta chains from one sample, sequenced in a study of cytomegalovirus exposure and HLA in healthy donors. Profiled with immunoSEQ multiplex PCR; TCRdb holds only in-frame clones, not every one. The sample holds more than 150,000 clones, approximately 80% seen once. The sequencing input was PBMCs. The receptor set was obtained from a male donor in good health and CMV-seronegative. Both conserved end residues are part of each CDR3. D genes are given only for firm matches. A row's size may be missing; if present it is once, few, many or a size class.

V gene	D gene	clone size	J gene	CDR3 protein	CDR3 DNA
TRBV7-2	TRBD2	-	TRBJ2-7	CASSLVAGLSYEQYF	TGTGCCAGCAGCTTAGTAGCGGGCCTATCCTACGAGCAGTACTTC
TRBV28	TRBD1	-	TRBJ2-7	CASKLGQGGSEQYF	TGTGCCAGCAAACTGGGACAGGGAGGATCTGAGCAGTACTTC
TRBV5-8	-	few	TRBJ1-5	CASSLEVGWDQPQHF	TGTGCCAGCAGCTTGGAGGTCGGGTGGGATCAGCCCCAGCATTTT
TRBV4-2	TRBD2	once	TRBJ2-1	CASSQDLRGGYNEQFF	TGTGCCAGCAGCCAAGATCTGCGCGGGGGTTACAATGAGCAGTTCTTC
TRBV10-3	-	-	TRBJ2-5	CAISGPRVSYF	TGTGCCATCAGTGGACCCAGGGTGTCGTACTTC
TRBV19	TRBD1	-	TRBJ2-7	CASSPGQGALEQYF	TGTGCCAGTAGTCCGGGACAGGGGGCGTTGGAGCAGTACTTC
TRBV30	TRBD2	-	TRBJ2-7	CAYRTSGSFDEQYF	TGTGCCTACCGGACTAGCGGGAGCTTCGACGAGCAGTACTTC
TRBV9	-	-	TRBJ2-2	CASSVGGAIVTGELFF	TGTGCCAGCAGCGTAGGTGGGGCGATTGTTACCGGGGAGCTGTTTTTT
TRBV7-2	-	-	TRBJ2-5	CASSLGGTRETQYF	TGTGCCAGCAGCCTGGGCGGGACTCGGGAGACCCAGTACTTC
TRBV11-2	TRBD2	once	TRBJ2-1	CASSPTSGSGNEQFF	TGTGCCAGCAGCCCGACTAGCGGGAGTGGAAATGAGCAGTTCTTC
TRBV28	TRBD1	-	TRBJ1-1	CASSEPGTANTEAFF	TGTGCCAGCAGTGAACCCGGGACAGCGAACACTGAAGCTTTCTTT
TRBV6-6	TRBD1	-	TRBJ1-1	CASSYSRTGDTEAFF	TGTGCCAGCAGTTACTCTCGGACAGGGGACACTGAAGCTTTCTTT
TRBV7-8	TRBD2	-	TRBJ2-4	CASSSPSPSGLLAKNIQYF	TGTGCCAGCAGCTCCCCGAGCCCTAGCGGACTGCTAGCCAAAAACATTCAGTACTTC
TRBV15	-	-	TRBJ2-6	CATSRGTASGANVLTF	TGTGCCACCAGCAGAGGTACAGCCTCTGGGGCCAACGTCCTGACTTTC
TRBV7-9	-	once	TRBJ1-1	CASSLTLPEAFF	TGTGCCAGCAGCTTAACATTGCCTGAAGCTTTCTTT
TRBV6-1	-	few	TRBJ1-5	CASNKDGLNQPQHF	TGTGCCAGCAACAAAGACGGACTAAATCAGCCCCAGCATTTT
TRBV6-1	TRBD1	-	TRBJ1-4	CASSTGTGNEKLFF	TGTGCCAGCAGTACCGGGACAGGAAATGAAAAACTGTTTTTT
TRBV11-2	-	-	TRBJ2-5	CASSLPSQETQYF	TGTGCCAGCAGCTTACCTAGCCAAGAGACCCAGTACTTC
TRBV6-1	-	-	TRBJ2-3	CASSESLSTDTQYF	TGTGCCAGCAGTGAAAGCCTTAGCACAGATACGCAGTATTTT
TRBV9	TRBD2	-	TRBJ2-2	CASSAGLAVNTGELFF	TGTGCCAGCAGCGCAGGACTAGCGGTAAACACCGGGGAGCTGTTTTTT
TRBV7-9	-	-	TRBJ1-4	CASSLIVGAEKLFF	TGTGCCAGCAGCTTAATTGTGGGGGCTGAAAAACTGTTTTTT
TRBV5-6	TRBD2	-	TRBJ2-7	CASSSTLGGDSYEQYF	TGTGCCAGCAGCTCCACCTTGGGGGGGGACTCCTACGAGCAGTACTTC
TRBV27	TRBD1	-	TRBJ2-1	CASSQAGTGLSERYNEQFF	TGTGCCAGCAGTCAAGCCGGGACAGGGTTGTCCGAGCGTTACAATGAGCAGTTCTTC
TRBV9	TRBD1	-	TRBJ1-1	CASSTGQGGTEAFF	TGTGCCAGCAGCACCGGACAGGGTGGGACTGAAGCTTTCTTT
TRBV19	-	-	TRBJ1-4	CASSILGDNEKLFF	TGTGCCAGTAGTATCCTCGGGGATAATGAAAAACTGTTTTTT
TRBV9	-	-	TRBJ2-7	CASSVGDRPYEQYF	TGTGCCAGCAGCGTAGGTGACAGACCCTACGAGCAGTACTTC
TRBV4-1	TRBD2	-	TRBJ2-7	CASSQGGTSGDEQYF	TGCGCCAGCAGCCAAGGGGGAACTAGCGGCGACGAGCAGTACTTC
TRBV28	-	-	TRBJ2-3	CASQKGGANGITDTQYF	TGTGCCAGCCAAAAGGGGGGGGCTAACGGGATCACAGATACGCAGTATTTT
TRBV7-2	-	once	TRBJ2-3	CASSFLTDTQYF	TGTGCCAGCAGCTTTCTGACAGATACGCAGTATTTT